Below, one T cell receptor (beta chain) is given with its context. Germline V CDR1 and CDR2: SQVTM, ANQGSEA. V dropped 5 bases and J dropped 1 base, with 11 bases sitting between them. The CDR3 contains 13 residues. These data come from a study of CD8 T cells in Susac syndrome. The RNA input was about 0.5 to 1 ug, and it was reverse transcribed with random hexamers. TCRdb reprocessed the immunoSEQ multiplex PCR reads via MiXCR and lists one record per CDR3 protein. This table has 95,000 to 150,000 distinct CDR3 sequences, 95% to 96% appearing once. The V gene is TRBV29-1, the J gene TRBJ1-1; D is unclear. The TCR was taken from a human donor with Susac syndrome. Sequencing was performed on CD4+ T cells from PBMCs. CDR3 DNA sequence: TGCAGCGTTAGAAAGACCGAGAACACTGAAGCTTTCTTT. This gives the protein CSVRKTENTEAFF.